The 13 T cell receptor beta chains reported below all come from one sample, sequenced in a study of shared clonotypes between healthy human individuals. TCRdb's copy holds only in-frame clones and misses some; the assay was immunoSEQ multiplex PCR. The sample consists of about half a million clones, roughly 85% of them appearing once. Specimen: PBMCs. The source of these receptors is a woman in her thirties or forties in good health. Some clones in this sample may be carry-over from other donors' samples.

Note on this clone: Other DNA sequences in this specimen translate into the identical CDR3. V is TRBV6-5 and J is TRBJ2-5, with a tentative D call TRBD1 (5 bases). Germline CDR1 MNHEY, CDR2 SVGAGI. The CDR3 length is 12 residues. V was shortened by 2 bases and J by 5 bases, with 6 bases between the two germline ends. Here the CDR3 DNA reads TGTGCCAGCAGTTACAGGGGTGAGACCCAGTACTTC. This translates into CASSYRGETQYF.

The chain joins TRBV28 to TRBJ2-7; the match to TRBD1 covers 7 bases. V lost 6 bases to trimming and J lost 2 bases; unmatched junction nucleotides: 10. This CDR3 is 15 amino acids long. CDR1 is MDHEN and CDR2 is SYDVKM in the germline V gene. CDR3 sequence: CASSPRGQTPYEQYF. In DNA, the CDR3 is TGTGCCAGCAGCCCCCGGGGACAGACCCCCTACGAGCAGTACTTC.

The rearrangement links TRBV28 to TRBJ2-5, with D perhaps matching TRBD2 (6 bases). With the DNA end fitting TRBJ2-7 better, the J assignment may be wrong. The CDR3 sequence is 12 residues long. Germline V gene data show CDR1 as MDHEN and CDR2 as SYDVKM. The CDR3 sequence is CASSSGTLEQYF. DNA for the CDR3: TGTGCCAGCAGTTCAGGGACTCTCGAGCAGTACTTC.

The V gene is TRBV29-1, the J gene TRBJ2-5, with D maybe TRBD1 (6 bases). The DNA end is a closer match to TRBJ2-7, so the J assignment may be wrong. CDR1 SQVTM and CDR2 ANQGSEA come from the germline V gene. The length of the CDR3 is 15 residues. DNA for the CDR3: TGCAGCGTTGTCCTTCCGGGGACACCCTCCTACGAGCAGTACTTC. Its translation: CSVVLPGTPSYEQYF.

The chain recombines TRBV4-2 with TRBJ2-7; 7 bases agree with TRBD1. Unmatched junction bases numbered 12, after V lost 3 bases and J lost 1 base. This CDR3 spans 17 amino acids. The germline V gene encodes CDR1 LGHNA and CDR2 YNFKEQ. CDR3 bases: TGTGCCAGCAGCCACCCCTCCCAGGGGGTGAGATCCTACGAGCAGTACTTC. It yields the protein CASSHPSQGVRSYEQYF.

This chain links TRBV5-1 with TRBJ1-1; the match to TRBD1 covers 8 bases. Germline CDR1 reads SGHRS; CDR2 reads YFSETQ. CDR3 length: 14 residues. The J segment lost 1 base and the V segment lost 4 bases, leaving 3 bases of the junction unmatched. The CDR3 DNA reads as TGCGCCAGCAGCCCTACAGGGGGGAACACTGAAGCTTTCTTT. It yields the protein CASSPTGGNTEAFF.

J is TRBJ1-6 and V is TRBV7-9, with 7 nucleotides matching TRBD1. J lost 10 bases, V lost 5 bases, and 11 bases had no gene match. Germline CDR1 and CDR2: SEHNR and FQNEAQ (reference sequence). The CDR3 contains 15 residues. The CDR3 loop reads CASSVNTGAYSPLHF. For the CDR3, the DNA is TGTGCCAGCAGCGTGAATACAGGGGCTTACTCACCCCTCCACTTT.

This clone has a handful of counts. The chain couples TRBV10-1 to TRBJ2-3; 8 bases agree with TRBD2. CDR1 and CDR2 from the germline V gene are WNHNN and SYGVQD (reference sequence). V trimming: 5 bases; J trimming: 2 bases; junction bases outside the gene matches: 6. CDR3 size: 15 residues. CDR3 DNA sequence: TGCGCCAGCAGTTTTGGACTAGCCGACACAGATACGCAGTATTTT. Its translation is CASSFGLADTDTQYF.

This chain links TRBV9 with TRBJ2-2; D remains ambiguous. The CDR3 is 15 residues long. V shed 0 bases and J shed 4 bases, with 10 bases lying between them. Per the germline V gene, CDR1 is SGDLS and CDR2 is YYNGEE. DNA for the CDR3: TGTGCCAGCAGCGTAGGGCAGCTGTCCACCGGGGAGCTGTTTTTT. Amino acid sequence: CASSVGQLSTGELFF.

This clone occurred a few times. CDR3 residues: CASSLDRGSYEQYF. The CDR3, as DNA: TGTGCCAGCAGCCTCGACAGGGGGTCCTACGAGCAGTACTTC. The J gene is TRBJ2-7, the V gene TRBV5-4; the match to TRBD1 covers 9 bases. V gave up 4 bases and J gave up 1 base; unmatched junction bases: 3. From germline, CDR1 is SGHNT and CDR2 YYREEE (reference sequence). This CDR3 has 14 amino acids.

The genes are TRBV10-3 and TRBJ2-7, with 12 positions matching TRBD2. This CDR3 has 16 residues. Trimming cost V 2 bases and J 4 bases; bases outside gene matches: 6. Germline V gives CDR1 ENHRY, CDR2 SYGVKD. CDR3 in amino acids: CAISEAGLAGTYEQYF. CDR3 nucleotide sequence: TGTGCCATCAGTGAGGCGGGACTAGCGGGTACTTACGAGCAGTACTTC.

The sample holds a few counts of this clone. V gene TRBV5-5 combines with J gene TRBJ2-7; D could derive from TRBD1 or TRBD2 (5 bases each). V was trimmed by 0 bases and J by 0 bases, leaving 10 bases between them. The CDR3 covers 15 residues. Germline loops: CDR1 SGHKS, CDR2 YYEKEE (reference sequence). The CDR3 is CASSLAGPLSYEQYF. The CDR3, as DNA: TGTGCCAGCAGCTTGGCGGGGCCCCTCTCCTACGAGCAGTACTTC.

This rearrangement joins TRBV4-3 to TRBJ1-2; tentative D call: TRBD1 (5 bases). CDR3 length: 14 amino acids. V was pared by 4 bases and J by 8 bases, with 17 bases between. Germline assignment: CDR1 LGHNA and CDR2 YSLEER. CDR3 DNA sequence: TGCGCCAGCAGCCCCAGACCGGAAGGGGTCGGCTACACCTTC. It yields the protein CASSPRPEGVGYTF.